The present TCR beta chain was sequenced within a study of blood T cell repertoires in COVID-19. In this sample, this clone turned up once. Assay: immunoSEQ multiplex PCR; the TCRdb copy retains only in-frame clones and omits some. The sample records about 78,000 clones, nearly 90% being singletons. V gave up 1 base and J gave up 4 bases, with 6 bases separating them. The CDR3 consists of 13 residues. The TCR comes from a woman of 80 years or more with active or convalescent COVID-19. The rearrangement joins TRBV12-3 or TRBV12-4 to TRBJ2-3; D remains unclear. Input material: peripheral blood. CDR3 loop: CASSLDQADTQYF. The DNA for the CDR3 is TGTGCCAGCAGTTTAGATCAGGCAGATACGCAGTATTTT.